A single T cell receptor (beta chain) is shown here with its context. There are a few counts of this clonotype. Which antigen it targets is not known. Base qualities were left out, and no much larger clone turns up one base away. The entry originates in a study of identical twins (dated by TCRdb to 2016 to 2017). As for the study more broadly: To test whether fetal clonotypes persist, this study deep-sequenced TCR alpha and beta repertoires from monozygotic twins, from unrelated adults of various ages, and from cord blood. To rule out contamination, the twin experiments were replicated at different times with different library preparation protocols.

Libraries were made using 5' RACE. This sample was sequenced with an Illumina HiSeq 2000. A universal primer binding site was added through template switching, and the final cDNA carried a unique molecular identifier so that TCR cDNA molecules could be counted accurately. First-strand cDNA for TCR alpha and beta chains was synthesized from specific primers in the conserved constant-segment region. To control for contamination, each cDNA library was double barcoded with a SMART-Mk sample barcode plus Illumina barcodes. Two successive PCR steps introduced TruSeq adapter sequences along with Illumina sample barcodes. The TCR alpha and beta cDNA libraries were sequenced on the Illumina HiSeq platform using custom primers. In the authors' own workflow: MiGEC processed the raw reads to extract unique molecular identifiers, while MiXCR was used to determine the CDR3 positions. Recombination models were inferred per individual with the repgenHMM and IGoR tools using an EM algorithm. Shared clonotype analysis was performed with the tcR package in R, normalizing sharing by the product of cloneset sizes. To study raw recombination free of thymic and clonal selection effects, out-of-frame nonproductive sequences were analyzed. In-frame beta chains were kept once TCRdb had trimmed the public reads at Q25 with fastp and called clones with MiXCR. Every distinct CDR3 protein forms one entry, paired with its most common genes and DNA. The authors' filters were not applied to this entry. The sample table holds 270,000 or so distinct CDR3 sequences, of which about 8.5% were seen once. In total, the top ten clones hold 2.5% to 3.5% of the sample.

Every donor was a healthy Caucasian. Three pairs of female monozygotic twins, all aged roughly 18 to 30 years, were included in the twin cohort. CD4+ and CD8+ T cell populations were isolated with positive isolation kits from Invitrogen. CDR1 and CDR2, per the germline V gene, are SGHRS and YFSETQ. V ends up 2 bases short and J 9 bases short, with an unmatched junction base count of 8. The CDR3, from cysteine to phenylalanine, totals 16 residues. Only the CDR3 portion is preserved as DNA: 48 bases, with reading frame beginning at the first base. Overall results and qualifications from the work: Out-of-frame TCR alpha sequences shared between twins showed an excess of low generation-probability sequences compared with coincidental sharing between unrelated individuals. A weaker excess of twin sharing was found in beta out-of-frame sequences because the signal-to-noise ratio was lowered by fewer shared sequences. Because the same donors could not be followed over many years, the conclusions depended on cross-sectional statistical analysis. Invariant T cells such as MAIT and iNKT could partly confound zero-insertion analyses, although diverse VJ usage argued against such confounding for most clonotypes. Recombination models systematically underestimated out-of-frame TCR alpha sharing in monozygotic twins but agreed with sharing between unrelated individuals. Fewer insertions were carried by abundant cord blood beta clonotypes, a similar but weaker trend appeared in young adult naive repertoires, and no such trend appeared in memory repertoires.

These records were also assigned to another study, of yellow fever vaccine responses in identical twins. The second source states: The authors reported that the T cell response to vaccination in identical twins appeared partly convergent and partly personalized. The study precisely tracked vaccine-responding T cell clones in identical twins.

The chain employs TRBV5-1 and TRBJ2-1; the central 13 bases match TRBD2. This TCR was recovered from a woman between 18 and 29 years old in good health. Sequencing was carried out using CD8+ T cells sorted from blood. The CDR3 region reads CASSFQELAGGAEQFF. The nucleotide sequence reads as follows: TGCGCCAGCAGCTTTCAGGAACTAGCGGGAGGGGCTGAGCAGTTCTTC.